Here is one TCR beta chain with its context. Following extraction, RNA underwent reverse transcription to cDNA, which served as the sequencing template. Generated by immunoSEQ multiplex PCR, the TCRdb table keeps only in-frame clones and is missing some. This table has more than 100,000 clones, under 90% appearing once. This specimen belongs to a study of CD8+ T cells in alopecia areata. Trimming pared 1 base from V and 6 bases from J, leaving 6 bases between. Germline V gene data show CDR1 as MGHRA and CDR2 as YSYEKL. CDR3 length equals 13 residues. Stated treatment: oral pan-JAK inhibitor, 5-10 mg twice daily.

The sequence derives from a human donor with alopecia areata. The specimen was CD8+ T cells sorted from blood, collected between weeks 30 and 35, from a patient treated with tofacitinib. The chain couples TRBV4-1 to TRBJ2-2; possibly TRBD1 for D (5 bases). In nucleotides, the CDR3 is TGCGCCAGCAGCCAAGCAGGGTCCGGGGAGCTGTTTTTT. Translated, it gives CASSQAGSGELFF.